This record covers a single T cell receptor (beta chain). This specimen belongs to a study of control samples from healthy donors and cancer patients. The protocol was immunoSEQ multiplex PCR, while the TCRdb copy is restricted to in-frame clones and leaves out a portion. The sample has about 61,000 clones, around 90% seen once; the top ten hold 6%. The sequence was obtained from a man between 60 and 75 years old with colorectal cancer. The material sequenced was PBMCs.

DNA for the CDR3: TGTGCCAGCAGCTTACAAGCTAGCGGGTTGCAGGGCACAGATACGCAGTATTTT. Translating it yields CASSLQASGLQGTDTQYF. The chain is built from TRBV7-2 and TRBJ2-3; 8 bases align to TRBD2. This CDR3 spans 18 amino acids. Losses at the gene ends were 2 bases for V and 1 base for J; bases not matched to a gene: 11. The germline V gene has CDR1 SGHTA and CDR2 FQGNSA.